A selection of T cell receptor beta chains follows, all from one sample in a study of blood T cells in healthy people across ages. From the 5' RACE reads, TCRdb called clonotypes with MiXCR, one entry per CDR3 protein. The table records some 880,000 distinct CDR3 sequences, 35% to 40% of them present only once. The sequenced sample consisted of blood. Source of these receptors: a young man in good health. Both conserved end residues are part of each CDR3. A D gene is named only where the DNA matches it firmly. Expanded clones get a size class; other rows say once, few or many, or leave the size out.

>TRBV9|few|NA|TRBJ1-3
CASSVGQAPSNTIYF
TGTGCCAGCAGCGTAGGTCAGGCGCCAAGTAACACCATATATTTT
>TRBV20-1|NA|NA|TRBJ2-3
CSARKGGPKDTQYF
TGCAGTGCTAGGAAGGGGGGGCCTAAAGATACGCAGTATTTT
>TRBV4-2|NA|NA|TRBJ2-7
CASSQDKMAYEQYF
TGTGCCAGCAGCCAAGATAAAATGGCCTACGAGCAGTACTTC
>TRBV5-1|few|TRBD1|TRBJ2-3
CASSAGDRARTDTQYF
TGCGCCAGCAGCGCCGGCGACAGGGCGCGCACAGATACGCAGTATTTT
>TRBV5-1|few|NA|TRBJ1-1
CASSSASWGTEAFF
TGCGCCAGCAGCTCGGCCTCTTGGGGCACTGAAGCTTTCTTT
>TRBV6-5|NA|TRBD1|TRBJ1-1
CASSYSQGAIEAFF
TGTGCCAGCAGTTACTCCCAGGGGGCTATTGAAGCTTTCTTT
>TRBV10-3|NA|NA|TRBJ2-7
CAISESTAITYEQYF
TGTGCCATCAGTGAGTCGACAGCCATTACCTACGAGCAGTACTTC
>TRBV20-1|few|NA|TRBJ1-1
CSAGASLEGEAFF
TGCAGTGCTGGGGCTTCTTTGGAGGGTGAAGCTTTCTTT
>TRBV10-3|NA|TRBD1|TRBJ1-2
CAISDGTAFYGYTF
TGTGCCATCAGTGACGGGACAGCATTTTATGGCTACACCTTC
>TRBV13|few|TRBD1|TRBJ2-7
CASSQLRQGHEQYF
TGTGCCAGCAGCCAACTAAGACAGGGACACGAGCAGTACTTC
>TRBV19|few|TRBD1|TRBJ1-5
CASRDSGFGAQHF
TGTGCCAGTCGGGACAGTGGGTTTGGAGCCCAGCATTTT
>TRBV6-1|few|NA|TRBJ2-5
CASSEGGKRETQYF
TGTGCCAGCAGTGAAGGGGGTAAAAGAGAGACCCAGTACTTC
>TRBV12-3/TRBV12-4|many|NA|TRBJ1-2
CASRADSPYGYTF
TGTGCCAGCAGAGCGGACAGTCCCTATGGCTACACCTTC
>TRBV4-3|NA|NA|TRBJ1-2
CASSQVRPPETNYGYTF
TGCGCCAGCAGCCAAGTAAGACCACCGGAGACTAACTATGGCTACACCTTC
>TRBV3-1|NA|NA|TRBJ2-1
CASSAGLGARSEQFF
TGTGCCAGCAGCGCGGGACTTGGGGCCCGTTCTGAGCAGTTCTTC
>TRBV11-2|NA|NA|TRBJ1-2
CASSLDLGGRWSGYTF
TGTGCCAGCAGCTTAGATCTAGGGGGAAGGTGGAGCGGCTACACCTTC
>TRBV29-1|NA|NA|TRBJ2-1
CSVVDEPPEQFF
TGCAGCGTTGTAGACGAGCCTCCAGAGCAGTTCTTC
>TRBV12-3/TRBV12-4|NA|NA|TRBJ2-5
CASSWRGEETQYF
TGTGCCAGCAGTTGGAGGGGGGAGGAGACCCAGTACTTC
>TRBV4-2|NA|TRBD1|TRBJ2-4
CASSQDGALSGQGVPLAKNIQYF
TGTGCCAGCAGCCAAGATGGGGCCCTTTCGGGACAGGGAGTACCTCTAGCCAAAAACATTCAGTACTTC
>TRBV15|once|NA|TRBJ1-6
CATSRDIGINSPLHF
TGTGCCACCAGCAGAGATATTGGCATTAATTCACCCCTCCACTTT
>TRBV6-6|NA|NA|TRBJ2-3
CASVDLPLNPDTQYF
TGTGCCAGCGTTGACCTTCCCCTTAACCCAGATACGCAGTATTTT
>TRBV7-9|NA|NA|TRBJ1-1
CASSLGEGRVTEAFF
TGTGCCAGCAGCTTGGGGGAGGGGAGGGTTACTGAAGCTTTCTTT